This T cell receptor (beta chain) was retrieved from a study of beta chain features in type 1 diabetes. Germline-derived CDR1 and CDR2 are SQVTM and ANQGSEA. This CDR3 spans 14 amino acids. V shed 6 bases and J shed 0 bases, with 12 bases lying between them. Every isolated RNA sample was fully reverse transcribed, so sequencing captured expressed TCRB transcripts. Only in-frame clones appear in the TCRdb table, and some are missing; sequencing was by immunoSEQ multiplex PCR. The sample lists roughly 450,000 clones, approximately 14% occurring once. Via CD45RO/CCR7/CD25/CD127/CD95/CD27, cells of the CD4+ naive, central memory, regulatory and stem cell-like memory subsets were sorted.

V usage is TRBV29-1 and J usage is TRBJ1-3; no clear D gene. The sample was naive CD4+ T cells from blood. The receptor comes from a man aged 25-45 years in good health. CDR3 sequence: CSVQRLNSGNTIYF. CDR3 coding DNA: TGCAGCGTCCAGAGGCTCAACTCTGGAAACACCATATATTTT. The full variable domain, rest sourced from reference TRBV29-1 and TRBJ1-3, is SAVISQKPSRDICQRGTSLTIQCQVDSQVTMMFWYRQQPGQSLTLIATANQGSEATYESGFVIDKFPISRPNLTFSTLTVSNMSPEDSSIYLCSVQRLNSGNTIYFGEGSWLTVV.